This T cell receptor (beta chain) emerged from a study of radiation and T cells in renal cell carcinoma. Measured with immunoSEQ multiplex PCR; TCRdb has only the in-frame clones, and not every one. The sample includes around 75,000 clones, about 81% of them seen just once. The time point: blood 2 weeks post-SBRT. This sample's treatment: 15 Gy SBRT to primary tumor, nephrectomy 4 weeks later. Per germline, CDR1 MGHRA and CDR2 YSYEKL. Trimming took 3 bases from V and 2 from J, leaving 4 bases between them. CDR3 length: 12 amino acids. The receptor was derived from a man aged 55 to 70 with renal cell carcinoma. The specimen comprised blood, sampled from a patient whose treatment included radiotherapy and nephrectomy. V and J are TRBV4-1 and TRBJ1-2; D not certain. CDR3 sequence (DNA): TGCGCCAGCAGCCAGGGAAACTATGGCTACACCTTC. It encodes CASSQGNYGYTF.